A selection of T cell receptor beta chains follows, all from one sample in a study of vaccination and CD4 T cells after COVID-19. Their recognized antigens are unknown. MiXCR was run by TCRdb on the PCR reads, yielding one entry per CDR3 protein. The table has about 710 distinct CDR3 sequences, 11% seen once. Sequencing was carried out using CD4+ T cells from blood, cultured in vitro. The receptors were sampled from a human donor in good health. The CDR3 runs from the conserved cysteine through the conserved F or W. Each record gives: J gene, V gene, D gene, clone size, CDR3 DNA, CDR3 protein. The D gene is left open where the match is weak. Where a row states a size, it is once, few, many or the class of an expanded clone; other rows omit it.

J gene: TRBJ2-7
V gene: TRBV20-1
D gene: .
clone size: large
CDR3 DNA: TGCAGTGCTATTAGGCAGGGACGAATCTACGAGCAGTACTTC
CDR3 protein: CSAIRQGRIYEQYF

J gene: TRBJ2-3
V gene: TRBV20-1
D gene: TRBD2
clone size: large
CDR3 DNA: TGCAGTGCTAGAGACGCTAGCGGGAGGGCCACAGATACGCAGTATTTT
CDR3 protein: CSARDASGRATDTQYF

J gene: TRBJ1-2
V gene: TRBV28
D gene: TRBD1
clone size: large
CDR3 DNA: TGTGCCAGCAGTCGTTGGACAGGACTTAACTATGGCTACACCTTC
CDR3 protein: CASSRWTGLNYGYTF

J gene: TRBJ2-2
V gene: TRBV11-3
D gene: TRBD1
clone size: medium-sized
CDR3 DNA: TGTGCCAGCAGGATCCCTTGGACAGGGGAAAACACCGGGGAGCTGTTTTTT
CDR3 protein: CASRIPWTGENTGELFF

J gene: TRBJ1-2
V gene: TRBV5-6
D gene: .
clone size: few
CDR3 DNA: TGTGCCAGCAGCTTGGGCGTCTCTCAGCAGGATGGCTACACCTTC
CDR3 protein: CASSLGVSQQDGYTF

J gene: TRBJ1-6
V gene: TRBV5-1
D gene: .
clone size: large
CDR3 DNA: TGCGCCAGCAGCCCCCGGGACGGCCCTCTGTCGACCCTCCACTTT
CDR3 protein: CASSPRDGPLSTLHF

J gene: TRBJ2-7
V gene: TRBV10-3
D gene: .
clone size: large
CDR3 DNA: TGTGCCATCAGTGAGTCGAGGAAGGGCTACGAGCAGTACTTC
CDR3 protein: CAISESRKGYEQYF

J gene: TRBJ2-2
V gene: TRBV6-1
D gene: .
clone size: .
CDR3 DNA: TGTGCCAGCAGGATGACGCTGTTGACCGGGGAGCTGTTTTTT
CDR3 protein: CASRMTLLTGELFF

J gene: TRBJ2-3
V gene: TRBV28
D gene: TRBD1
clone size: few
CDR3 DNA: TGTGCCAGCATCCCCGGGACAGACGCTAGCACAGATACGCAGTATTTT
CDR3 protein: CASIPGTDASTDTQYF

J gene: TRBJ1-2
V gene: TRBV27
D gene: .
clone size: large
CDR3 DNA: TGTGCCAGCAGTTTAAGGCTACCTTATGGCTACACCTTC
CDR3 protein: CASSLRLPYGYTF

J gene: TRBJ2-7
V gene: TRBV18
D gene: .
clone size: medium-sized
CDR3 DNA: TGTGCCAGCTCACCACAGGGGAACGAGCAGTACTTC
CDR3 protein: CASSPQGNEQYF

J gene: TRBJ1-2
V gene: TRBV29-1
D gene: .
clone size: medium-sized
CDR3 DNA: TGCAGCGCTATAGACACGTACTATGGCTACACCTTC
CDR3 protein: CSAIDTYYGYTF

J gene: TRBJ1-3
V gene: TRBV29-1
D gene: .
clone size: medium-sized
CDR3 DNA: TGCAGCGCCAGGGGTTCTGGAAACACCATATATTTT
CDR3 protein: CSARGSGNTIYF

J gene: TRBJ1-2
V gene: TRBV19
D gene: TRBD1
clone size: medium-sized
CDR3 DNA: TGTGCCAGTACCTCACAGGGGGCATTTAACTATGGCTACACCTTC
CDR3 protein: CASTSQGAFNYGYTF

J gene: TRBJ2-1
V gene: TRBV5-1
D gene: .
clone size: few
CDR3 DNA: TGCGCCAGCCATGCTGACCCCTTGAGCTCCTACAATGAGCAGTTCTTC
CDR3 protein: CASHADPLSSYNEQFF

J gene: TRBJ2-5
V gene: TRBV5-1
D gene: TRBD2
clone size: medium-sized
CDR3 DNA: TGCGCCAGCAGCTTGGGACTAGCGGGGACCCAAGAGACCCAGTACTTC
CDR3 protein: CASSLGLAGTQETQYF

J gene: TRBJ2-7
V gene: TRBV6-4
D gene: .
clone size: large
CDR3 DNA: TGTGCCAGGACCCGGGACGTGAGCTCCTACGAGCAGTACTTC
CDR3 protein: CARTRDVSSYEQYF

J gene: TRBJ1-4
V gene: TRBV30
D gene: TRBD1
clone size: .
CDR3 DNA: TGTGCCTCCCTCCGGGACAGTGGAGAAAAACTGTTTTTT
CDR3 protein: CASLRDSGEKLFF